The text below deals with one TCR beta chain. Its specific antigen is unknown. Base qualities are not at hand, and no much larger clone is one base apart. The sample originates from a study of technical replicates of blood from a handful of donors (dated by TCRdb to between 2016 and 2019). The CDR3 goes from the cysteine to the phenylalanine over 13 residues. Here the CDR3 DNA is all that survives: 39 bases in frame from base 1. Relative to germline, V is 8 bases shorter and J is 1 base shorter, with 11 bases between their ends. The CDR1 and CDR2 encoded by the germline V gene (reference sequence) are MNHNY and SVGAGI. The method behind the library was the immunoSEQ multiplex PCR assay. Drawn from immuneACCESS, this table holds only the in-frame rearrangements with V and J called that TCRdb kept. Clones are partly lost; checked studies trace under half to an unresolved V gene and leave the rest unexplained. This sample comprises about 68,000 clones, about 97% of them detected only once. 0.2% to 0.3% of the sample is in the top ten clones.

The sequencing sample was made of T cells isolated from PBMCs. The TCR sequence derives from a human donor in good health. Recombination linked TRBV6-6 to TRBJ1-1; no D gene is confidently identified. CDR3 protein: CASFETWNTEAFF. The DNA sequence follows: TGTGCCAGCTTTGAAACATGGAACACTGAAGCTTTCTTT.